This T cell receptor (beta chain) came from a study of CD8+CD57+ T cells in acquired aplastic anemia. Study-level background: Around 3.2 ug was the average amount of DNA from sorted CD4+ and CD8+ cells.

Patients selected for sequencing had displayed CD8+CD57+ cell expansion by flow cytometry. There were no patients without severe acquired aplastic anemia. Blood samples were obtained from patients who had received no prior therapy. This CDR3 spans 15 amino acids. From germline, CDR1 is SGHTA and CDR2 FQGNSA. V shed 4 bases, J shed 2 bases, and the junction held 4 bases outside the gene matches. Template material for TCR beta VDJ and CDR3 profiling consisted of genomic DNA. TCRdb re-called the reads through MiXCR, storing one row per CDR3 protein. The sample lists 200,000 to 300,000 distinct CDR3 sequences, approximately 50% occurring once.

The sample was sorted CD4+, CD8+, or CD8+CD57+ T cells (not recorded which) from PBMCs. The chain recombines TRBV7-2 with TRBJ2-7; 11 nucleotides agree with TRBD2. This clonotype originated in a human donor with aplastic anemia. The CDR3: CASSSGLAATYEQYF. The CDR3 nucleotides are TGTGCCAGCAGCTCGGGACTAGCGGCTACCTACGAGCAGTACTTC.